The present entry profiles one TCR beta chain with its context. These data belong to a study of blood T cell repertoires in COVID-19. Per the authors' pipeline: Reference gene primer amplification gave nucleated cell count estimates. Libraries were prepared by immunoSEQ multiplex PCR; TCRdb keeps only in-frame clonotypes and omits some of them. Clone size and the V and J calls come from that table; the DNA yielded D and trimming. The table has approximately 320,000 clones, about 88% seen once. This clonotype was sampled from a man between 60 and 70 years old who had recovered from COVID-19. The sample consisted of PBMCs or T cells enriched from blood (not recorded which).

CDR3 sequence (DNA): TGCAGCGTTGGAGAGGACACACCGATGGCTGAAGCTTTCTTT. Protein product: CSVGEDTPMAEAFF. The V call is TRBV29-1, the J call TRBJ1-1, with D perhaps matching TRBD1 (5 bases). CDR3 length: 14 residues. V was trimmed by 4 bases and J by 6 bases, leaving 18 bases between them. CDR1 is SQVTM, CDR2 ANQGSEA, per germline.